This T cell receptor beta chain emerged from a study of identical twins. Study-level findings and limits: Beta out-of-frame sequences showed weaker excess sharing between twins. Cord blood beta clonotypes that were abundant carried fewer insertions, and memory repertoires showed no such trend.

One entry per CDR3 protein results from TCRdb running MiXCR on the 5' RACE reads. The profile covers under 900,000 distinct CDR3 sequences, with roughly 12% appearing a single time and around 1.5% taken by the ten largest. As regards this clonotype: Its target is not known.

Germline V gene data show CDR1 as SGHTA and CDR2 as FQGTGA. The CDR3 has 16 residues. Trimming at V came to 4 bases and at J to 4 bases, leaving 7 bases not matched to a gene. The data also belong to a second study, concerning yellow fever vaccine responses in identical twins. That study adds: Twins' vaccine T cell responses reportedly seemed partly convergent and partly personalized.

Sequencing was done on a sample of PBMCs. The chain uses TRBV7-3 and TRBJ1-6; 7 bases are shared with TRBD1. This clonotype was sampled from a woman aged 18-29 years in good health. The CDR3 spells CASSSGQKSYNSPLHF. Here the CDR3 DNA reads TGTGCCAGCAGCTCGGGACAGAAAAGTTATAATTCACCCCTCCACTTT.